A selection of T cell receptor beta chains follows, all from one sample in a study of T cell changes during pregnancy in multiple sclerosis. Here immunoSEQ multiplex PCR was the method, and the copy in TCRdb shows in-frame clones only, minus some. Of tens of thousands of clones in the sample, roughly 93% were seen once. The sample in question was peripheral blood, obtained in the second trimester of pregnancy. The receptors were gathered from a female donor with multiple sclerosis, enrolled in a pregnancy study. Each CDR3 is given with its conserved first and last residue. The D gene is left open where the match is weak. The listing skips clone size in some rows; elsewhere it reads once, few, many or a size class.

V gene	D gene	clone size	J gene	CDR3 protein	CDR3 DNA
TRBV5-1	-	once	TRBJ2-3	CASRGSVSTDTQYF	TGCGCCAGTCGAGGGTCGGTAAGCACAGATACGCAGTATTTT
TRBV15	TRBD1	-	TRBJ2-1	CATRGGRGPFF	TGTGCCACCAGAGGGGGCAGGGGGCCGTTCTTC
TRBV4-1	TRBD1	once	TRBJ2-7	CASSQDRTGGYEQYF	TGCGCCAGCAGCCAAGATCGGACAGGGGGCTACGAGCAGTACTTC
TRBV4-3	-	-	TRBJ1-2	CASSQYTVNYGYTF	TGCGCCAGCAGCCAATATACGGTGAACTATGGCTACACCTTC
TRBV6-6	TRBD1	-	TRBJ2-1	CASSYSTGFAYNEQFF	TGTGCCAGCAGTTACTCGACAGGGTTCGCCTACAATGAGCAGTTCTTC
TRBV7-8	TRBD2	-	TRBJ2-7	CASSSRRAGGLYEQYF	TGTGCCAGCAGCTCACGTCGAGCGGGGGGGCTATACGAGCAGTACTTC
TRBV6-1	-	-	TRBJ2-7	CASSDAQGMSYEQYF	TGTGCCAGCAGTGATGCCCAGGGTATGTCCTACGAGCAGTACTTC
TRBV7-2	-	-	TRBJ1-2	CASSLLPRTEVYGYTF	TGTGCCAGCAGCCTATTACCTAGGACAGAAGTCTATGGCTACACCTTC
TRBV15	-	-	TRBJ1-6	CATSRQDSRNSPLHF	TGTGCCACCAGCAGACAGGACAGCCGTAATTCACCCCTCCACTTT
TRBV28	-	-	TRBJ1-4	CASSPPTAGEGEKLFF	TGTGCCAGCAGTCCCCCCACCGCAGGGGAAGGTGAAAAACTGTTTTTT